A selection of T cell receptor beta chains follows, all from one sample in a study of CXCR3-negative and CXCR3-positive naive CD8 T cells. With the 5' RACE reads reprocessed, TCRdb shows one record per CDR3 protein and no DNA. In all, the sample yields 84,000 or so distinct CDR3 sequences. Input material: naive CXCR3- CD8+ T cells from blood. The receptors shown here come from a human donor in good health. Some clones in this sample may be carry-over from other donors' samples. Each CDR3 is given with its conserved first and last residue.

>TRBV29-1|TRBJ1-1
CSVELSNLVAFF
>TRBV29-1|TRBJ2-7
CSVEVRGDEQYF
>TRBV4-2|TRBJ2-1
CASSQDPAGAGNEQFF
>TRBV5-6|TRBJ1-1
CASSLAGRRTGIDTEAFF
>TRBV29-1|TRBJ2-1
CSVEEGQGSSYNEQFF
>TRBV27|TRBJ2-5
CASSSLTSYEETQYF
>TRBV7-2|TRBJ2-7
CASSAGTGLSYEQYF
>TRBV29-1|TRBJ2-7
CSVEFLDRESYEQYF
>TRBV18|TRBJ2-1
CASSPLRGGTQDNEQFF
>TRBV28|TRBJ1-1
CASSLRALEAFF
>TRBV25-1|TRBJ2-1
CASSDLAGYEQFF
>TRBV28|TRBJ2-1
CASSTSGNEQFF
>TRBV6-1|TRBJ1-1
CASSEAGGYTEAFF
>TRBV29-1|TRBJ2-1
CSVLGAGNNEQFF
>TRBV4-2|TRBJ2-7
CASSQEPGAEQYF
>TRBV10-2|TRBJ2-2
CATPGQITGELFF